Below are 3 T cell receptor beta chains sequenced from a single sample in a study of cytomegalovirus exposure and HLA in healthy donors. The PCR used 60 Vbeta and 13 Jbeta primers. Clones were sequenced by immunoSEQ multiplex PCR, and TCRdb holds only the in-frame ones, with some missing. The repertoire holds about 160,000 clones, with 80% as singletons. The sample comprised PBMCs. The receptor source for this set is a woman aged 45-65 years in good health and CMV-seropositive.

The J gene is TRBJ1-1, the V gene TRBV4-3; TRBD1 matches at 7 bases. After removal of 4 bases from V and 4 bases from J, the junction contained 9 bases not matched to a gene. CDR1 and CDR2 from the germline V gene are LGHNA and YSLEER. The CDR3 is 15 residues long. Here the CDR3 reads CASSLRGGASTEAFF. The CDR3 DNA is TGCGCCAGCAGCCTTAGAGGGGGCGCAAGCACTGAAGCTTTCTTT.

V is TRBV7-2 and J is TRBJ1-2, with 7 nucleotides matching TRBD1. The J segment lost 0 bases and the V segment lost 1 base, leaving 14 bases of the junction unmatched. The CDR3 consists of 19 residues. Germline V gene data show CDR1 as SGHTA and CDR2 as FQGNSA. In DNA, the CDR3 is TGTGCCAGCAGCTTAGGATTTGGTGTGAGGGGGCGGGCTAACTATGGCTACACCTTC. Translating gives CASSLGFGVRGRANYGYTF.

The gene calls are TRBV7-3 and TRBJ2-5; tentative D call: TRBD2 (5 bases). Germline V CDR1 and CDR2: SGHTA, FQGTGA. The CDR3 is 14 amino acids. The germline V and J ends were trimmed by 4 bases and 5 bases, with 14 bases remaining between them. The CDR3 DNA reads TGTGCCAGCAGCTCTGCTAGCAGAAAGGAGACCCAGTACTTC. It translates to CASSSASRKETQYF.